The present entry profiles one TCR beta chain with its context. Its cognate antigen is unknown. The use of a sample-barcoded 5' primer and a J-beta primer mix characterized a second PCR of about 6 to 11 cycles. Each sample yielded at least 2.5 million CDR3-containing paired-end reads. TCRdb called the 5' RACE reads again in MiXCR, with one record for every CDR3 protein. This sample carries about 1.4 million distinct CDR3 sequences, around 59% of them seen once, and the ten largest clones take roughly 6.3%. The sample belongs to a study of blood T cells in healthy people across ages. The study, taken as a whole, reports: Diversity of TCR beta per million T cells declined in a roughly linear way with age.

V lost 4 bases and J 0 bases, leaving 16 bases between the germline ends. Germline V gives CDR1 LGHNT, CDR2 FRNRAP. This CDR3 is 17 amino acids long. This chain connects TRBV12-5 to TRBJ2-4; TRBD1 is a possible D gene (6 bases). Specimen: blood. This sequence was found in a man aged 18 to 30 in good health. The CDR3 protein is CASGWGTQELAKNIQYF. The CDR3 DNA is TGTGCTAGTGGTTGGGGGACACAGGAGCTAGCCAAAAACATTCAGTACTTC.